This T cell receptor beta chain was captured by sequencing in a study of shared clonotypes between healthy human individuals (TCRdb year 2020). Broadly, across the study: The cohort comprised a couple of women and a few men aged 18 to 49 years. To estimate repertoire size and how much clonotype sharing occurs between individuals, the study deeply sequenced the blood TCR repertoires of five or six healthy adults. For each donor, CD4 naive and CD4 memory were each run on three plates, CD8 naive on two plates, and CD8 memory on one plate. Leukapheresis yielded between about 0.94 and 8.9 billion PBMCs per donor. To increase sequencing depth and limit assay-specific biases, different laboratories used diverse techniques to prepare libraries and sequence TCR repertoires. General conclusions and limits of the study: Pairwise subsampling indicated that sequencing depth was expected to affect the degree of clonotype sharing among donors. Larger estimated clonotype richness was generally found for naive subsets than for memory subsets. Around 5% of naive CD4, around 3.5% of naive CD8, 2.3% of memory CD4, and around 0.42% of memory CD8 clonotypes were shared across a few donors. Sampling was restricted to blood, and TCR repertoires in tissues likely differ from the TCR repertoires found in blood. Because the study included a small number of donors, the genetic and exposure-history diversity represented was limited. Even with the large sequencing depth, rarefaction of the sorted-subset datasets indicated that sequencing was incomplete. Clonotypes shared by all four sorted-subset donors showed higher generation probabilities than non-shared clonotypes.

The germline V gene specifies KGHSH as CDR1 and LQKENI as CDR2. V is pared back by 2 bases and J by 4 bases, with 13 bases lying between the germline termini. The CDR3 starts with the cysteine, ends with the phenylalanine, and has 15 residues. The read is trimmed to its CDR3 DNA, 45 bases read in frame from base 1. A note on this clone: This receptor's antigen is unknown. Per-base qualities were not stored, and no clone one base away is much larger.

For the CD8 naive samples, CD45RO-negative cells were positively selected for CCR7, yielding a CD45RA+CCR7+ population from which TemRA cells were excluded. The donors were healthy, HIV-negative adults with no recently reported acute infections or vaccinations. Only Caucasian adults living in Nashville, Tennessee, USA were represented among the donors. Blood was collected by leukapheresis, and PBMCs were isolated by Ficoll-Histopaque density gradient centrifugation and then cryopreserved in liquid nitrogen vapor phase. Analytical flow cytometry was used to check the purity and quantity of each magnetically sorted T cell population. Each sorted fraction had its genomic DNA isolated and then quantified by UV absorbance on a Nanodrop 2000c. TCR CDR3 regions were amplified from genomic DNA by multiplex PCR using the deep immunoSEQ assay. For each cell subset, the extracted genomic DNA was distributed evenly across all wells of several immunoSEQ 96-well plates, and each plate served as one replicate. For sorted subsets, each replicate PCR was loaded with roughly 0.2 ug genomic DNA, equivalent to 30,000 or so T cell genomes. The purified libraries were quantified using a Qubit 3.0 fluorometer, sized with a Bioanalyzer 2100, and then quantified again using the KAPA Library Quantification kit. A separate single-read 150-cycle Illumina NextSeq 550 flow cell was used to sequence each immunoSEQ 96-well plate. On the study's bioinformatics: The immunoSEQ output contained only junctional sequences without quality scores, so filtering could not match that applied to full-length reads. To assign V/J genes and CDR3, sequences were annotated against IMGT germline references using PyIR, a Python wrapper for IgBLAST v1.9. Reads were removed for weak V/J assignments (E-value above 1e-6), missing CDR3, stop codons, out-of-frame junctions, or ambiguous translated residues. A V3J clonotype was defined by an identical inferred V gene, J gene, and CDR3 amino acid sequence. To compute the percentage overlap between repertoires, the number of shared unique clonotypes was divided by the size of the smaller repertoire. Richness of each repertoire was evaluated using RTK rarefaction, the Chao1 estimator, and Recon v2.1 estimates of unobserved clonotypes. Generation probabilities were computed with OLGA for all TCRbeta clonotypes obtained by the gDNA method from several donors. TCRdb retrieved this table from immuneACCESS and kept in-frame rearrangements only. Not all clones are present; in checked studies, unresolved V genes account for under half, and no reason is known for the remainder. V and J calls and clone size are as listed in that table; D and trimming were resolved from the DNA. Recorded for this sample are some 2 million clones; 85% to 95% of them occurred a single time. Jointly, the top ten make up 1% to 1.5% of the sample.

Sequencing was carried out using naive CD8+ T cells sorted from blood. Explained via the paper, the cell subset or site label denotes: CD45RA+CCR7+. The chain joins TRBV18 to TRBJ2-3; no D segment can be confidently identified. The source is a man between 18 and 29 years old in good health. In nucleotide form, the sequence is TGTGCCAGCTCACCAGGGGAATTCCCAGCAGATACGCAGTATTTT. This yields the protein CASSPGEFPADTQYF.